The table lists the clone carrying this T cell receptor (beta chain) with many counts. The sample is drawn from a study of spatial heterogeneity in lung cancer. CDR1 and CDR2 from the germline V gene are SGHVS and FNYEAQ. V shed 6 bases and J 6 bases; nucleotides not matched to a gene: 10. This CDR3 contains 15 residues. TCRdb used MiXCR to reprocess the 5' RACE reads, holding one entry per CDR3 protein. The top ten clones hold 29% of a sample with about 36,000 distinct CDR3 sequences, 6.5% to 9% of them seen once. The time point was: sample taken at primary tumor resection. The donors comprised around 76 untreated early-stage non-small cell lung cancer patients.

This TCR was sampled from a female donor with early-stage non-small cell lung cancer. The sample was PBMCs, taken at surgery. V is TRBV7-6 and J is TRBJ2-1; TRBD2 aligns across 8 bases. The CDR3 sequence is CASSSFSGRGNEQFF. The CDR3 region has the DNA TGTGCCAGCAGTTCCTTCAGCGGGAGAGGCAATGAGCAGTTCTTC.